Below are 4 T cell receptor beta chains sequenced from a single sample in a study of blood T cell repertoires in COVID-19. Using immunoSEQ multiplex PCR, the repertoire was profiled, and TCRdb retains in-frame clones only, with some absent. The table has around 180,000 clones, around 74% seen once; the top ten hold around 3%. The material sequenced was peripheral blood. These receptors all come from an elderly woman with acute or convalescent COVID-19.

The chain is built from TRBV5-8 and TRBJ1-5; TRBD1 is a possible D gene (6 bases). The CDR3 is 12 residues long. Germline CDR1 and CDR2: SGHTS and YDEGEE. The V gene lost 1 base and the J gene lost 14 bases, with 13 bases spanning the gap. CDR3 DNA: TGTGCCAGCAGCTTGTACACTGGACAGAAGCATTTT. Protein sequence: CASSLYTGQKHF.

The V and J genes are TRBV24-1 and TRBJ2-2, with D hard to call. The germline V gene has CDR1 KGHDR and CDR2 SFDVKD. Trimming took off 6 bases at V and 5 bases at J, with 6 bases between the two ends. This CDR3 is 12 amino acids long. The DNA for the CDR3 is TGTGCCACCAGTCTCAGGACCGGGGAGCTGTTTTTT. Protein: CATSLRTGELFF.

The chain carries TRBV25-1 and TRBJ2-4; D unresolved. CDR3 length equals 13 residues. CDR1 and CDR2 from the germline V gene are MGHDK and SYGVNS. Trimming shortened V by 6 bases and J by 6 bases, and 12 bases separated the two germline ends. Here the CDR3 DNA reads TGTGCCAGCAGCCATGCTGCCGGAAACATTCAGTACTTC. Amino acid sequence: CASSHAAGNIQYF.

This clone was observed once. The sample holds other DNA sequences that translate to the same CDR3. The chain is built from TRBV28 and TRBJ2-6; TRBD1 matches 8 bases. The CDR3 is 15 residues long. Trimming cost V 5 bases and J 2 bases; bases outside gene matches: 2. CDR1 MDHEN and CDR2 SYDVKM come from the germline V gene. The CDR3 DNA is TGTGCCAGCAGTCCCAGGGGGCCTGGGGCCAACGTCCTGACTTTC. This sequence encodes CASSPRGPGANVLTF.